The subject of this entry is one TCR beta chain. The source of the sample is a study of blood T cell repertoires in COVID-19. In the study overall: Sites across the United States, Italy and Spain contributed samples from acute and convalescent COVID-19. In each case, the material was cDNA or gDNA derived from T cells, B-cell-depleted T cells, or PBMCs.

Original processing notes: Reference gene primer amplification yielded estimated nucleated cell counts. Some clones are missing from TCRdb's copy, which holds only in-frame ones; the method was immunoSEQ multiplex PCR. V and J calls and clone size are those listed in that table; D and trimming were worked out from the DNA. The sample records approximately 140,000 clones, about 74% being singletons. The CDR3 has 14 residues. The origin of this receptor is a man aged 45-65 years with acute or convalescent COVID-19. Sequencing input: peripheral blood. This chain uses TRBV21-1 with TRBJ1-6; the table gives TRBD1 as D, unverified against the DNA. TRBV21-1 is given as a pseudogene. CDR3 nucleotide sequence: TGTGCCAGCAGCAAAGACAGGGGGCTGTCACCCCTCCACTTT. Translating it yields CASSKDRGLSPLHF.